This T cell receptor (beta chain) is drawn from a study of T cell responses to AZD1222 COVID-19 vaccine. Findings and caveats of the study: White British ancestry dominated among donors, who included more females, and clonal diversity was possibly underestimated.

Clones were sequenced by immunoSEQ multiplex PCR, and TCRdb holds only the in-frame ones, with some missing. The table shows 150,000 or so clones, with around 93% occurring only once. V lost 4 bases and J lost 2, with 9 bases in between. Germline loops: CDR1 SGHTS, CDR2 YDEGEE. There are 13 residues in the CDR3. A word on this clone: The antigen is unknown.

The receptor's source is an adult in good health. V gene TRBV5-8 combines with J gene TRBJ2-5, with D maybe TRBD1 (6 bases). The sample was peripheral blood, taken on day 0 of AZD1222 vaccination. The CDR3 DNA follows: TGTGCCAGCAGCACCGGACAGCAAGAGACCCAGTACTTC. Its protein is CASSTGQQETQYF.